A single sample gave rise to the 25 T cell receptor beta chains below, sequenced in a study of OX40 agonist ivuxolimab in advanced cancers. Method: immunoSEQ multiplex PCR; TCRdb's copy keeps in-frame clones and lacks some. The profile covers some 130,000 clones, with 90% appearing a single time and 1.1% taken by the ten largest. The sequencing here drew on CD4+ or CD8+ T cells sorted from blood, taken in a trial of the OX40 agonist ivuxolimab. The source of these receptors is an adult with an advanced solid tumor such as melanoma, head and neck, liver or kidney cancer.

This chain connects TRBV15 to TRBJ2-7, with TRBD2 matching 10 bases. Germline V lookup: CDR1 LNHNV, CDR2 YYDKDF (reference sequence). Germline trimming cut 0 bases from V and 3 bases from J; bases unmatched to any gene: 2. The CDR3 is 15 residues long. CDR3 sequence: CATSRETSGNYEQYF. The CDR3 DNA is TGTGCCACCAGCAGAGAAACTAGCGGGAACTACGAGCAGTACTTC.

The V call is TRBV28, the J call TRBJ1-5, with a weak D call TRBD1 (5 bases). The CDR3 length is 13 residues. CDR1 is MDHEN and CDR2 is SYDVKM in the germline V gene. V was clipped by 6 bases and J by 7 bases, with 13 bases between them. The CDR3 nucleotides are TGTGCCAGCAGCCAGGGTTCCACCCAGCCCCAGCATTTT. Amino acid sequence: CASSQGSTQPQHF.

This clone showed up just a few times. The chain recombines TRBV28 with TRBJ1-1; D is uncertain. The V and J ends lost 3 bases and 4 bases respectively, with 18 bases between them. CDR3 length: 16 amino acids. Germline V gene data show CDR1 as MDHEN and CDR2 as SYDVKM. The CDR3 region has the DNA TGTGCCAGCAGTTTTTTGGGCGGCCGGCGGACCACTGAAGCTTTCTTT. Its translation is CASSFLGGRRTTEAFF.

This chain connects TRBV27 to TRBJ1-4, with TRBD1 as a possible D gene (6 bases). CDR1 is MNHEY and CDR2 is SMNVEV in the germline V gene (reference sequence). The CDR3 runs 13 residues. V was clipped by 7 bases and J by 7 bases, with 13 bases between them. The CDR3 is CASTRGGAEKLFF. For the CDR3, the DNA is TGTGCCAGCACCCGGGGGGGCGCTGAAAAACTGTTTTTT.

The DNA for the CDR3 is TGTGCCAGCTCACCACAGGGGGCAAGTTTAGACACTGAAGCTTTCTTT. Translation: CASSPQGASLDTEAFF. The V call is TRBV18, the J call TRBJ1-1, with TRBD1 matching over 7 bases. With 1 base clipped from V and 3 bases from J, the junction kept 8 bases outside the gene matches. The CDR3 has 16 residues. Germline V gives CDR1 KGHSH, CDR2 LQKENI. The full variable domain, with the rest looked up from reference TRBV18 and TRBJ1-1, is NAGVMQNPRHLVRRRGQEARLRCSPMKGHSHVYWYRQLPEEGLKFMVYLQKENIIDESGMPKERFSAEFPKEGPSILRIQQVVRGDSAAYFCASSPQGASLDTEAFFGQGTRLTVV.

J is TRBJ2-5 and V is TRBV6-5; D ambiguous. The germline gives CDR1 MNHEY, CDR2 SVGAGI. The V gene lost 0 bases and the J gene lost 1 base, with 6 bases spanning the gap. The CDR3 length is 14 residues. CDR3 coding DNA: TGTGCCAGCAGTTACTCGAGTCCCCAAGAGACCCAGTACTTC. Its protein product is CASSYSSPQETQYF.

The chain uses TRBV11-2 and TRBJ1-1, with 10 bases matching TRBD1. The CDR3 covers 13 residues. V lost 6 bases, J lost 4 bases, and 2 bases stayed unmatched. The germline V gene encodes CDR1 SGHAT and CDR2 FQNNGV. Written as DNA, the CDR3 is TGTGCCAGCAGGCGACAGGGGGCCACTGAAGCTTTCTTT. Residues: CASRRQGATEAFF.

V gene TRBV7-8 combines with J gene TRBJ2-2; no clear D. Germline CDR1 SGHVS, CDR2 FQNEAQ. Trimming shortened V by 5 bases and J by 5 bases, and 9 bases separated the two germline ends. This CDR3 is 13 amino acids long. The CDR3 loop reads CASSARLTGELFF. The CDR3 DNA follows: TGTGCCAGCAGCGCCCGATTAACCGGGGAGCTGTTTTTT. The entire variable domain, with the rest obtained from reference TRBV7-8 and TRBJ2-2, is as follows: GAGVSQSPRYKVAKRGQDVALRCDPISGHVSLFWYQQALGQGPEFLTYFQNEAQLDKSGLPSDRFFAERPEGSVSTLKIQRTQQEDSAVYLCASSARLTGELFFGEGSRLTVL.

The chain recombines TRBV5-1 with TRBJ1-2, with D possibly being TRBD1 (6 bases). This CDR3 has 14 residues. Germline values: CDR1 SGHRS, CDR2 YFSETQ. V dropped 2 bases and J dropped 6 bases, with 14 bases sitting between them. Here the CDR3 reads CASSFTGMMDGYTF. The CDR3 coding sequence is TGCGCCAGCAGCTTCACAGGGATGATGGATGGCTACACCTTC.

The chain uses TRBV28 and TRBJ1-1; D is possibly TRBD1 (5 bases). The CDR3 loop spans 15 amino acids. Trimming stripped 3 bases from V and 4 bases from J, with 15 bases between. CDR1 MDHEN and CDR2 SYDVKM come from the germline V gene. CDR3 bases: TGTGCCAGCAGTTTTTCCCCGGGGCTGAGCACTGAAGCTTTCTTT. Protein: CASSFSPGLSTEAFF.

The genes are TRBV18 and TRBJ2-5; D tentatively reads TRBD1 or TRBD2 (5 bases each). CDR1 is KGHSH, CDR2 LQKENI, per germline. The CDR3 runs 14 residues. V shed 2 bases and J shed 1 base, with 8 bases lying between them. The CDR3, as DNA: TGTGCCAGCTCACCAGGGGGATTCCAAGAGACCCAGTACTTC. Translation gives CASSPGGFQETQYF.

The rearrangement uses TRBV27 and TRBJ2-1; a weak D match, TRBD2 (6 bases). V was trimmed by 5 bases and J by 8 bases, leaving 25 bases between them. Germline assignment: CDR1 MNHEY and CDR2 SMNVEV (reference sequence). The CDR3 covers 17 residues. The CDR3 coding sequence is TGTGCCAGCAGTACCGAAACCGGGACTTGGCGGAGGGATGAGCAGTTCTTC. Translating gives CASSTETGTWRRDEQFF.

The chain combines TRBV18 with TRBJ1-2, with D tentatively TRBD1 (5 bases). Germline lookup yields CDR1 KGHSH and CDR2 LQKENI. The CDR3 runs 18 residues. V was pared by 3 bases and J by 2 bases, with 22 bases between. CDR3 protein: CASSPSVVTGYENYGYTF. CDR3 nucleotides: TGTGCCAGCTCACCTTCCGTGGTAACAGGTTACGAAAACTATGGCTACACCTTC.

The chain carries TRBV21-1 and TRBJ2-1; TRBD1, the table's D call, was not compared with the DNA. TRBV21-1 is termed a pseudogene. The CDR3 has 18 residues. The CDR3 reads CASSTLMIVAGGCNEQFF. Here the CDR3 DNA reads TGTGCCAGCAGCACCCTAATGATAGTGGCAGGGGGCTGCAATGAGCAGTTCTTC.

The chain employs TRBV9 and TRBJ2-1; 7 bases line up with TRBD1. This CDR3 is built from 12 residues. The junction had 1 base not matched to a gene; V was cut back by 2 bases and J by 8 bases. Germline loops: CDR1 SGDLS, CDR2 YYNGEE. The DNA of the CDR3 is TGTGCCAGCAGCGTTCAGGGGGATGAGCAGTTCTTC. It specifies CASSVQGDEQFF.

CDR3 residues: CASSATGTSGSPYEQYF. For the CDR3, the DNA is TGTGCCAGCAGCGCCACCGGGACTAGCGGTTCCCCCTACGAGCAGTACTTC. The rearrangement uses TRBV9 and TRBJ2-7, with TRBD2 matching 11 bases. The junction had 10 bases not matched to a gene; V was cut back by 3 bases and J by 2 bases. The CDR3 extends over 17 amino acids. From germline, CDR1 is SGDLS and CDR2 YYNGEE.

This clone turned up a few times. The chain uses TRBV27 and TRBJ1-3; D possibly corresponds to TRBD1 (6 bases). V shed 7 bases and J shed 2 bases, with 12 bases lying between them. Germline V gene sequence: CDR1 MNHEY, CDR2 SMNVEV (reference sequence). This CDR3 is built from 14 residues. CDR3 protein: CASKGVVTGNTIYF. CDR3 nucleotide sequence: TGTGCCAGCAAGGGGGTGGTTACTGGAAACACCATATATTTT.

The chain employs TRBV6-5 and TRBJ2-7, with 7 bases identical to TRBD1. V shed 6 bases and J 0 bases; nucleotides not matched to a gene: 5. This CDR3 contains 14 residues. Germline V gene data show CDR1 as MNHEY and CDR2 as SVGAGI. This CDR3 is CASRRRQGSYEQYF. CDR3 in DNA: TGTGCCAGCAGACGTCGACAGGGCTCCTACGAGCAGTACTTC.

V gene TRBV5-1 combines with J gene TRBJ2-3; no reliable D call. Looked up from germline, CDR1 is SGHRS and CDR2 is YFSETQ. Trimming removed 0 bases at V and 0 bases at J, with 11 bases between. The CDR3 has 16 amino acids. The CDR3 DNA follows: TGCGCCAGCAGCTTGGGACGGCTTTCTAGCACAGATACGCAGTATTTT. This codes for CASSLGRLSSTDTQYF.

V gene TRBV25-1 combines with J gene TRBJ1-3; D remains unclear. V shed 3 bases and J shed 0 bases, with 9 bases lying between them. There are 15 residues in the CDR3. Germline CDR1 is MGHDK and CDR2 is SYGVNS. In DNA, the CDR3 is TGTGCCAGCAGTGAGGTCAGGAGCTCTGGAAACACCATATATTTT. It specifies CASSEVRSSGNTIYF.

The chain joins TRBV9 to TRBJ1-3; possibly TRBD1 for D (5 bases). The CDR3 extends over 14 amino acids. Germline V lookup: CDR1 SGDLS, CDR2 YYNGEE. Trimming shortened V by 5 bases and J by 0 bases, and 9 bases separated the two germline ends. The CDR3, as DNA: TGTGCCAGCAGAAGACAGCTCTCTGGAAACACCATATATTTT. It encodes CASRRQLSGNTIYF.

J is TRBJ1-5 and V is TRBV2; 10 nucleotides agree with TRBD1. This CDR3 contains 14 residues. CDR1 and CDR2 from the germline V gene are SNHLY and FYNNEI. V trimming: 7 bases; J trimming: 2 bases; junction bases outside the gene matches: 2. In DNA, the CDR3 is TGTGCCAGCACTGGGACAGGGGGCAATCAGCCCCAGCATTTT. Its protein product is CASTGTGGNQPQHF.

CDR3 amino acids: CASSRQGARRDTQYF. The CDR3 DNA is TGTGCCAGCAGCCGACAGGGGGCGAGACGAGATACGCAGTATTTT. The chain has TRBV11-3 and TRBJ2-3; 10 nucleotides match TRBD1. This CDR3 spans 15 amino acids. Germline loops: CDR1 SGHNT, CDR2 YENEEA. Unmatched junction bases numbered 7, after V lost 5 bases and J lost 5 bases. Together with reference TRBV11-3 and TRBJ2-3, the CDR3 gives the full variable domain: EAGVVQSPRYKIIEKKQPVAFWCNPISGHNTLYWYLQNLGQGPELLIRYENEEAVDDSQLPKDRFSAERLKGVDSTLKIQPAELGDSAVYLCASSRQGARRDTQYFGPGTRLTVL.

The chain has TRBV6-5 and TRBJ1-1; 9 nucleotides agree with TRBD1. Germline values: CDR1 MNHEY, CDR2 SVGAGI. J was trimmed by 11 bases and V by 0 bases; bases with no gene match: 7. The CDR3 extends over 14 amino acids. CDR3 in DNA: TGTGCCAGCAGTTACTCCGGACAGGGGATGGTTGCTTTCTTT. Amino acids: CASSYSGQGMVAFF.

CDR3 DNA sequence: TGTGCCAGCAGTTCCTTCTTCGGGGGGTCGAAAAGCACAGATACGCAGTATTTT. Translation gives CASSSFFGGSKSTDTQYF. This chain connects TRBV28 to TRBJ2-3; TRBD2 aligns across 7 bases. The germline V gene has CDR1 MDHEN and CDR2 SYDVKM. The V and J ends lost 4 bases and 0 bases, in that order; junction bases with no gene match: 13. The CDR3 loop spans 18 amino acids. The whole variable domain, filled in from reference TRBV28 and TRBJ2-3, reads DVKVTQSSRYLVKRTGEKVFLECVQDMDHENMFWYRQDPGLGLRLIYFSYDVKMKEKGDIPEGYSVSREKKERFSLILESASTNQTSMYLCASSSFFGGSKSTDTQYFGPGTRLTVL.